The T cell receptor (beta chain) described here comes from a study of a mutant IDH1 vaccine in newly diagnosed glioma. On this clone: What it binds is unknown.

Stated time point: week 35, safety follow-up. Mutant IDH1 20-mer peptide, at 300 ug, made up each vaccine dose, with topical imiquimod. Method: immunoSEQ multiplex PCR; TCRdb's copy keeps in-frame clones and lacks some. Among around 50,000 clones listed, more than 75% were seen once. The germline V and J ends were trimmed by 2 bases and 8 bases, with 12 bases remaining between them. Germline CDR1 reads KGHSH; CDR2 reads LQKENI. The CDR3 runs to 13 residues. This material consisted of PBMCs, taken from a glioma patient whose treatment included an IDH1 peptide vaccine. This receptor was identified in a woman aged 40 to 55 with glioma. The J gene is TRBJ1-2, the V gene TRBV18, with no clear D. Written as DNA, the CDR3 is TGTGCCAGCTCACCAGGCAGAGTCGGGGGCTACACCTTC. This sequence encodes CASSPGRVGGYTF. Complete variable domain (other parts from reference TRBV18 and TRBJ1-2): NAGVMQNPRHLVRRRGQEARLRCSPMKGHSHVYWYRQLPEEGLKFMVYLQKENIIDESGMPKERFSAEFPKEGPSILRIQQVVRGDSAAYFCASSPGRVGGYTFGSGTRLTVV.